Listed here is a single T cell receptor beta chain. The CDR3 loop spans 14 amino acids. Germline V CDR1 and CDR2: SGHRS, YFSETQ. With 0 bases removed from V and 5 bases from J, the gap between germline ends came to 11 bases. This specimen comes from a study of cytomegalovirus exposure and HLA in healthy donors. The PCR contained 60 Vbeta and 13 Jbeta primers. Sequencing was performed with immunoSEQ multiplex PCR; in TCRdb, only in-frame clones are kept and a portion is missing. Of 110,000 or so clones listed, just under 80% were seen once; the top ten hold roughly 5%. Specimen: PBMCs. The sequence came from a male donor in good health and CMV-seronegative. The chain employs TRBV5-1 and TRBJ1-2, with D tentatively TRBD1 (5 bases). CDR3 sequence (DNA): TGCGCCAGCAGCTTGGCCGCGGCAGGGTATGGCTACACCTTC. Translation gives CASSLAAAGYGYTF. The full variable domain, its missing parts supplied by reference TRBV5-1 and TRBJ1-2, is KAGVTQTPRYLIKTRGQQVTLSCSPISGHRSVSWYQQTPGQGLQFLFEYFSETQRNKGNFPGRFSGRQFSNSRSEMNVSTLELGDSALYLCASSLAAAGYGYTFGSGTRLTVV.